The subject of this entry is one TCR beta chain. Its target antigen remains unknown. No much larger clonotype is one base removed from it; base qualities were not supplied. The donors were roughly 40 Caucasian individuals from Russia, aged roughly 6 to 100 years, who were systemically healthy. Each donor gave approximately 9.3 milliliters of peripheral blood, collected into EDTA-treated Vacutainer tubes. Ficoll-Paque density-gradient centrifugation was used to isolate PBMCs, with at least 7 million per sample. Trizol reagent was used to extract total RNA from the PBMCs, yielding at least 6 micrograms per sample. Naive CD45RAhigh/CD27high T cell percentages were measured by flow cytometry on a PBMC aliquot from every donor. This record comes from a study of blood T cells in healthy people across ages (dated by TCRdb to the mid-2010s). A note on the overall study: Template switching captured roughly one uniquely barcoded TCR beta cDNA molecule per two T cells in model experiments. To avoid experimental bias, donors of different ages were randomly spread across the sequencing lanes. Age-related changes in TCR beta repertoire diversity were measured in the study by deep sequencing normalized with unique cDNA molecular identifiers. For two donors (one aged 18 to 30 and one aged 80 or older), the study analyzed two additional independent replicas of 1 million unique cDNA reads from the same blood draw. Donors were grouped into four age groups: young (average 16 years), middle-aged (over 35), aged (around 56) and long-lived (about 89).

On the study overall, not on this receptor specifically: Compared with the aged group, the long-lived group had more naive CD4+ T cells, fewer expanded clones and increased TCR diversity, a pattern suggesting age selection. Observed TCR beta diversity per million T cells fell roughly linearly with age, and a significant reduction was already apparent by age roughly 40. Because the CMV infection status of the donors was unknown, age-related changes in expanded clonotypes may potentially have been confounded. Estimates of total diversity based on one million sequenced T cells were regarded as lower bounds and as underestimates. Conclusive comparison of naive and antigen-experienced compartments was prevented by the profiling of bulk unsorted PBMCs. Observed TCR beta diversity correlated strongly with the percentage of naive T cells measured by flow cytometry.

Library preparation used 5' RACE. TCRdb lists the instrument as Illumina HiSeq 2500. A second roughly 6 to 11 cycle PCR used a sample-barcoded 5' primer and a J-beta primer mix. Each TCR beta cDNA molecule received a unique molecular identifier from a template-switch 5' adaptor carrying 12 random nucleotides. At least 2.5 million CDR3-containing paired-end reads were obtained from each sample. All of the RNA was converted into first-strand cDNA using the Mint cDNA synthesis kit, with a TRBC-specific oligonucleotide serving as the primer. Following uracil-DNA glycosylase treatment, all cDNA underwent a first 18-cycle PCR with the universal primers M1SS and BC2_uni_R. The authors' analysis ran thus. Normalization of each sample was performed by random selection of 1 million high-quality reads, each carrying a distinct molecular identifier. Instead of being binned into consensus sequences, reads that shared molecular identifiers were thrown out. MiTCR, set to a Q25 quality threshold and the strictest error-elimination algorithm, was used for CDR3 identification, clonotype clustering and error correction. A nonparametric unseen species model using Euler transformation provided a lower-bound estimate of total TCR beta diversity. TCRdb redid the processing of the public reads, applying fastp at Q25 and MiXCR, and retained in-frame beta chains. Rows merge per CDR3 protein into single entries with the most common DNA and genes. Clone size and V and J calls follow TCRdb, not the original study. This sample is represented by some 1.1 million distinct CDR3 sequences; around two fifths of them were singletons. The ten largest clones represent 10% to 15% of the sample.

The CDR3 holds 10 amino acids from the cysteine to the phenylalanine. Here the CDR3 DNA is all that survives: 30 bases in frame from base 1. The germline V gene encodes CDR1 WNHNN and CDR2 SYGVQD (reference sequence). V is cut by 10 bases and J by 4 bases, and the space between the germline ends is 5 bases. The chain uses TRBV10-1 and TRBJ1-5; the D gene is not confidently resolved. This clonotype originated in a man aged 18 to 30 in good health. Source material: blood. The CDR3 protein sequence reads: CAIENQPQHF. The DNA sequence is given as TGCGCCATCGAAAATCAGCCCCAGCATTTT.